This T cell receptor beta chain is drawn from a study of blood T cell repertoires in COVID-19 (dated by TCRdb to 2018 to 2021). For the wider study: Samples covering the acute and convalescent phases of COVID-19 were provided by collaborators in the United States, Italy and Spain. Deeply sampled blood TCRbeta repertoires from subjects exposed to, actively infected with, or recovered from COVID-19 were included in the dataset. The material from the prospective study consisted of cDNA or gDNA derived from T cells, B-cell-depleted T cells, or PBMCs. The repertoires were made available in a free public database intended to serve as a resource for research on the immune response to SARS-CoV-2. Samples were obtained from the ongoing ImmuneRACE study (first 160 participants) and from about 1,300 subjects provided by 6 global collaborators. HLA class I and class II types, where available, came from metadata supplied by the sample provider rather than from assay-based typing. Nearly every sample came with metadata listing a de-identified subject ID, COVID-19 status, age in years and sex.

The germline V gene (reference sequence) yields LNHDA for CDR1 and SQIVND for CDR2. The CDR3 contains 15 residues, cysteine and phenylalanine counted. Of all the DNA, just the CDR3 is kept, 45 bases in frame from base 1. V is trimmed back by 9 bases and J by 5 bases, and the junction contains 13 bases that no gene match accounts for. The full study reports these points: The amount of clinical and demographic metadata varied by source and participant and was provided uncurated.

TCRbeta CDR3 regions were amplified from genomic DNA using the immunoSEQ Assay, a bias-controlled multiplex PCR. For the original study's pipeline: Within the assay, amplification of reference gene primers was used to estimate how many nucleated cells each sample contained. To quantify the absolute abundance of each unique TCRbeta CDR3 rearrangement, sequence reads were collapsed and filtered. For each sample, productive Simpson clonality was calculated as the square root of Simpson's diversity index over productive rearrangements. TCRdb re-hosts the immuneACCESS table, in-frame sequences only. Its copies lack some clones; in the studies checked, an unresolved V gene accounts for under half of them, and the cause for the rest is not known. That table supplies the V and J calls and clone size; D and trimming were determined from the DNA. This sample holds tens of thousands of clones; around 79% were observed only once. Around 6% of the sample is in the top ten clones.

Whole blood was collected in K2EDTA tubes by collaborating institutions according to the institutions' own protocols. For TCRbeta analysis, collaborators shipped samples as frozen whole blood, isolated PBMCs, or DNA extracted from either of those sample types. Details on this clone: What antigen it recognizes has not been identified. Base qualities are missing; no much larger clone stands one base away.

The chain is encoded by TRBV19 joined to TRBJ2-1; TRBD1 agrees with 7 junctional bases. The clonotype was recovered from a man aged 50 to 60 with active or convalescent COVID-19. The sample comprised peripheral blood. The DNA is TGTGCCAGCGAGATGACAGGGTCGAGGAACAATGAGCAGTTCTTC. It encodes CASEMTGSRNNEQFF.